This TCR beta chain was observed in a study of blood T cell repertoires in COVID-19. The method was immunoSEQ multiplex PCR; TCRdb's version includes in-frame clones alone and lacks a portion of them. Here the sample spans roughly 250,000 clones, roughly 90% being singletons. Germline assignment: CDR1 SGHAT and CDR2 FQDESV (reference sequence). Trimming shortened V by 0 bases and J by 1 base, and 9 bases separated the two germline ends. The CDR3 totals 15 residues. The sequenced material came from PBMCs or T cells enriched from blood (not recorded which). The chain employs TRBV11-1 and TRBJ1-1; D not resolved. The sequence came from a woman aged 40 to 50 with acute COVID-19. This CDR3 reads CASSLAGSRNTEAFF. CDR3 nucleotide sequence: TGTGCCAGCAGCTTAGCAGGATCTAGGAACACTGAAGCTTTCTTT.